A single sample gave rise to the 7 T cell receptor beta chains below, sequenced in a study of cytomegalovirus exposure and HLA in healthy donors. The PCR ran on 60 Vbeta and 13 Jbeta primers. Assay: immunoSEQ multiplex PCR; the TCRdb copy retains only in-frame clones and omits some. This sample contains 75,000 to 95,000 clones. The material sequenced was PBMCs. Receptors were obtained from a girl between 10 and 17 years old in good health and CMV-seropositive.

V and J are TRBV11-2 and TRBJ2-7; TRBD2 matches at 10 bases. The CDR3 loop spans 17 amino acids. V gave up 0 bases and J gave up 3 bases; unmatched junction bases: 8. Germline V gene sequence: CDR1 SGHAT, CDR2 FQNNGV. In DNA form, the CDR3 reads TGTGCCAGCAGCTTAGATGTGGGGCTAGCGGGGGTCTACGAGCAGTACTTC. Protein: CASSLDVGLAGVYEQYF.

CDR3: CASFGGEGPGYTF. In DNA, the CDR3 is TGTGCCAGCTTTGGGGGGGAGGGGCCCGGCTACACCTTC. The genes are TRBV6-6 and TRBJ1-2, with D perhaps matching TRBD1 (5 bases). The CDR3 totals 13 residues. Germline-derived CDR1 and CDR2 are MNHNY and SVGAGI (reference sequence). V lost 8 bases to trimming and J lost 8 bases, with 18 bases between them.

V is TRBV6-5 and J is TRBJ1-1, with no clear D. The ends were cut back, 0 bases at V and 1 base at J, with 12 bases in the middle. This CDR3 has 16 residues. CDR1 and CDR2 (germline): MNHEY, SVGAGI. The CDR3 coding sequence is TGTGCCAGCAGTTACTCGATTGGTACCAGGAACACTGAAGCTTTCTTT. As protein: CASSYSIGTRNTEAFF.

The chain is built from TRBV27 and TRBJ2-1; D is possibly TRBD2 (6 bases). The germline CDR1 and CDR2 sequences are MNHEY and SMNVEV (reference sequence). Trimming removed 5 bases at V and 11 bases at J, with 13 bases between. The CDR3 has 12 residues. CDR3 protein: CASSPPSEKQFF. The DNA for the CDR3 is TGTGCCAGCAGTCCCCCTAGCGAAAAGCAGTTCTTC.

CDR3 sequence (DNA): TGTGCCATGAAGAAGCGGGGACCGAACACCGGGGAGCTGTTTTTT. It translates to CAMKKRGPNTGELFF. The rearrangement joins TRBV2 to TRBJ2-2; 7 nucleotides line up with TRBD2. This CDR3 is built from 15 residues. Germline loops: CDR1 SNHLY, CDR2 FYNNEI. With 10 bases clipped from V and 0 bases from J, the junction kept 8 bases outside the gene matches.

V gene TRBV6-1 combines with J gene TRBJ1-1, with 8 positions matching TRBD1. Losses at the gene ends were 6 bases for V and 3 bases for J; bases not matched to a gene: 9. The CDR3 is 15 amino acids. CDR1 and CDR2 (germline): MNHNS, SASEGT. In nucleotides, the CDR3 is TGTGCCAGCAGAACTATGGGACAGGTTTACACTGAAGCTTTCTTT. It encodes CASRTMGQVYTEAFF.

This chain connects TRBV28 to TRBJ1-1; D perhaps matches TRBD1 (6 bases). CDR1 is MDHEN, CDR2 SYDVKM, per germline. Trimming removed 8 bases at V and 5 bases at J, with 15 bases between. The CDR3 has 13 residues. The CDR3 DNA reads as TGTGCCAGCGTAACAGGGAGGGGAACTGAAGCTTTCTTT. Translating gives CASVTGRGTEAFF. The full variable domain, in which reference TRBV28 and TRBJ1-1 provide the parts outside the CDR3, is DVKVTQSSRYLVKRTGEKVFLECVQDMDHENMFWYRQDPGLGLRLIYFSYDVKMKEKGDIPEGYSVSREKKERFSLILESASTNQTSMYLCASVTGRGTEAFFGQGTRLTVV.